The TCR beta chain under discussion was sequenced for a study of T cells in Graves' hyperthyroidism and ophthalmopathy. Regarding the study as a whole: Using 13 V-J features, a model discriminated ophthalmopathy from stable hyperthyroidism. Also found in blood were most expanded thyroid clonotypes above 0.001.

CDR3 size: 14 residues. Trimming stripped 8 bases from V and 4 bases from J, with 17 bases between. CDR1 and CDR2 from the germline V gene are SEHNR and FQNEAQ (reference sequence). Amplified TCR beta CDR3 regions came from RNA transcripts. The TCR CDR3 was amplified in a first-round RT-PCR using the HTBI primer set. MiXCR, run by TCRdb on the multiplex PCR reads, gives a single entry per CDR3 protein. The top ten hold about 7.7% of the sample, which has 500,000 to 800,000 distinct CDR3 sequences, nearly 45% seen once. Notes on this clonotype: Its target is unknown.

The study excluded patients with uncontrolled infection, other autoimmune disease, pregnancy or lactation. Thyroid ultrasound and orbital computed tomography, with clinical symptoms and serum thyroxine and TRAb, informed diagnoses. Sequences were obtained from peripheral blood or thyroid tissue (not recorded which). This sequence joins TRBV7-9 and TRBJ2-5; TRBD1 is a possible D gene (6 bases). The sequence was collected from an adult man with Graves' disease, either hyperthyroidism or ophthalmopathy (not recorded which). CDR3 DNA sequence: TGTGCCAGCTCACCACGCTCACAGGGAGAGACCCAGTACTTC. It specifies CASSPRSQGETQYF.